The 9 T cell receptor beta chains given below trace back to one sample, sequenced in a study of T cell responses to AZD1222 COVID-19 vaccine (dated by TCRdb to about 2021). This sample's time point label indicates: baseline before first vaccination. The library relied on the immunoSEQ multiplex PCR assay. TCRdb holds this immuneACCESS table with in-frame rearrangements only. Some clones are missing; in checked studies, unresolved V genes explain under half, and the rest has no known cause. A total of more than 150,000 clones appear in this sample, over 80% of them only once. Under 6.5% of the sample lies in the top ten. The material was peripheral blood, obtained on day 0 of AZD1222 vaccination. The origin of the receptors is an adult in good health.

The chain joins TRBV2 to TRBJ2-7, with 8 positions matching TRBD1. V shed 3 bases, J shed 9 bases, and the junction held 10 bases outside the gene matches. Germline V lookup: CDR1 SNHLY, CDR2 FYNNEI. CDR3 size: 14 residues. This chain's CDR3 is CASSDIQTGVRQYF. The CDR3 DNA sequence: TGTGCCAGCAGTGACATTCAGACAGGGGTAAGGCAGTACTTC.

This clone appeared a few times. The V and J genes are TRBV24-1 and TRBJ1-2, with no clear D. With 4 bases removed from V and 1 base from J, the gap between germline ends came to 6 bases. CDR3 length equals 13 residues. Germline CDR1 reads KGHDR; CDR2 reads SFDVKD. The CDR3 loop reads CATSERNNYGYTF. In DNA form, the CDR3 reads TGTGCCACCAGTGAACGCAATAACTATGGCTACACCTTC.

This chain links TRBV19 with TRBJ2-1; no definite D call. V was cut by 5 bases and J by 6 bases, with 11 bases left in between. The CDR3 totals 13 residues. Germline CDR1 reads LNHDA; CDR2 reads SQIVND (reference sequence). CDR3 in amino acids: CASSYPSSNEQFF. Written as DNA, the CDR3 is TGTGCCAGTAGTTACCCTTCTAGCAATGAGCAGTTCTTC.

CDR3 sequence (DNA): TGTGCCAGCCACGCGGCAGGGGCAGGAAACACCATATATTTT. This gives the protein CASHAAGAGNTIYF. The rearrangement uses TRBV3-1 (or the pseudogene TRBV3-2) and TRBJ1-3; D is possibly TRBD1 (6 bases). The germline V gene has CDR1 LGHDT and CDR2 YNNKEL (reference sequence). CDR3 length equals 14 residues. Trimming took off 8 bases at V and 4 bases at J, with 15 bases between the two ends.

The chain uses TRBV19 and TRBJ1-5; possibly TRBD1 for D (6 bases). Germline V lookup: CDR1 LNHDA, CDR2 SQIVND (reference sequence). The V gene lost 6 bases and the J gene lost 3 bases, with 24 bases spanning the gap. This CDR3 has 18 amino acids. The CDR3 loop is CASSRRPQIDRPNQPQHF. CDR3 nucleotide sequence: TGTGCCAGTAGCAGACGGCCGCAAATTGACAGGCCCAATCAGCCCCAGCATTTT. Full variable domain (remainder filled in from reference TRBV19 and TRBJ1-5): DGGITQSPKYLFRKEGQNVTLSCEQNLNHDAMYWYRQDPGQGLRLIYYSQIVNDFQKGDIAEGYSVSREKKESFPLTVTSAQKNPTAFYLCASSRRPQIDRPNQPQHFGDGTRLSIL.

The J gene is TRBJ2-5, the V gene TRBV5-1; D not certain. In germline, CDR1 is SGHRS, CDR2 YFSETQ. This CDR3 comprises 14 residues. With 7 bases removed from V and 0 bases from J, the gap between germline ends came to 13 bases. The CDR3 loop is CASSSGPHQETQYF. The CDR3 nucleotides are TGCGCCAGCTCTTCTGGGCCACACCAAGAGACCCAGTACTTC.

The chain joins TRBV28 to TRBJ1-2; D is possibly TRBD1 (6 bases). The CDR3 covers 13 residues. Germline V gene lookup returns CDR1 MDHEN and CDR2 SYDVKM. Between the trimmed V and J ends, which lost 3 bases and 6 bases, there was a span of 11 bases. The CDR3 here is CASSFQGSNGYTF. Written as DNA, the CDR3 is TGTGCCAGCAGTTTCCAGGGGTCTAATGGCTACACCTTC.

The genes are TRBV7-2 and TRBJ2-7, with 8 bases matching TRBD1. The CDR3 loop spans 13 amino acids. Germline CDR1 and CDR2: SGHTA and FQGNSA. Trimming took 4 bases from V and 4 from J; bases not matched to a gene: 3. CDR3 residues: CASSSGTGYEQYF. CDR3 nucleotides: TGTGCCAGCAGCTCCGGGACAGGATACGAGCAGTACTTC.

The rearrangement links TRBV27 to TRBJ1-5; D call uncertain. The CDR3 runs 10 residues. Germline V lookup: CDR1 MNHEY, CDR2 SMNVEV (reference sequence). V was trimmed by 6 bases and J by 5 bases, leaving 2 bases between them. CDR3 region: CASRHQPQHF. Written as DNA, the CDR3 is TGTGCCAGCAGACATCAGCCCCAGCATTTT.